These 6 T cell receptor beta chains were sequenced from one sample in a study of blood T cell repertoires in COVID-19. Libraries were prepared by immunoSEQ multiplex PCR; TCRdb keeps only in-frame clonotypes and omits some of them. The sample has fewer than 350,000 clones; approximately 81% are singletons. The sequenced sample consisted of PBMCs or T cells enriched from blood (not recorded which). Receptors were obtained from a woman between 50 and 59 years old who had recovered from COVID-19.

CDR3 in amino acids: CASSRQLNTEAFF. CDR3 DNA sequence: TGTGCCAGCAGCCGACAGTTGAACACTGAAGCTTTCTTT. This chain joins TRBV7-3 and TRBJ1-1, with D possibly TRBD1 on 5 matching bases. V lost 5 bases, J lost 0 bases, and 7 bases lay in between. Germline CDR1 and CDR2: SGHTA and FQGTGA. The length of the CDR3 is 13 residues.

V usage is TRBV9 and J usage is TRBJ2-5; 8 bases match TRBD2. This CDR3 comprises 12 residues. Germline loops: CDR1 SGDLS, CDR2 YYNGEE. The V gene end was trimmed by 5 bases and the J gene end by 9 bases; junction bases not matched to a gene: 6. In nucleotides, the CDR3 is TGTGCCAGCAGGACGGGGGGGCGGGCCCAGTACTTC. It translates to CASRTGGRAQYF.

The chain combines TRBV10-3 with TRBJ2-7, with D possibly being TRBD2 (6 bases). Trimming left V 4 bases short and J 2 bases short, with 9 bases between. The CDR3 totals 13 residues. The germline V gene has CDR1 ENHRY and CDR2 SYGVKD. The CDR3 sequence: CAISGEAPYEQYF. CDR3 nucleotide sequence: TGTGCCATCAGTGGGGAGGCTCCCTACGAGCAGTACTTC.

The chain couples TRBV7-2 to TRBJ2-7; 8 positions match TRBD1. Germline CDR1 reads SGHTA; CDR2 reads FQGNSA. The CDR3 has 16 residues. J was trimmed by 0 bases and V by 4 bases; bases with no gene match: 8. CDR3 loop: CASSSPGQDLSYEQYF. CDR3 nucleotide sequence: TGTGCCAGCAGCTCACCGGGACAGGACCTCTCCTACGAGCAGTACTTC.

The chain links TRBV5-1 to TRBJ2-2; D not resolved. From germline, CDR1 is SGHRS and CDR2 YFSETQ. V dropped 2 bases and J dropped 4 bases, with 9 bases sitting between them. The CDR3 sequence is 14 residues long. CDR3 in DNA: TGCGCCAGCAGCTTAAACATACCCACCGGGGAGCTGTTTTTT. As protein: CASSLNIPTGELFF.

The CDR3 region is CASSLAGQGMTDTQYF. The CDR3 DNA reads as TGCGCCAGCAGCTTGGCGGGACAGGGAATGACAGATACGCAGTATTTT. The V gene is TRBV5-1, the J gene TRBJ2-3; 9 bases match TRBD1. The germline V gene encodes CDR1 SGHRS and CDR2 YFSETQ. This CDR3 is 16 amino acids long. Trimming at V came to 0 bases and at J to 3 bases, leaving 5 bases not matched to a gene.